The 32 T cell receptor beta chains given below trace back to one sample, sequenced in a study of blood T cell repertoires in COVID-19. Sequencing was performed with immunoSEQ multiplex PCR; in TCRdb, only in-frame clones are kept and a portion is missing. The table records some 87,000 clones, about 84% of them present only once. Input material: peripheral blood. The receptor set was obtained from a man older than 75 with active or convalescent COVID-19.

A word on this clone: A read error may produce the germline difference seen at one junction end. V gene TRBV7-2 combines with J gene TRBJ2-7; D is perhaps TRBD2 (5 bases). This CDR3 spans 14 amino acids. From germline, CDR1 is SGHTA and CDR2 FQGNSA. CDR3 sequence (DNA): TGTGCCAGCAACTTAAACCGGGGTACGGGCGAGCAGTACTTC. Protein: CASNLNRGTGEQYF. Drawing the rest from reference TRBV7-2 and TRBJ2-7, the complete variable domain is GAGVSQSPSNKVTEKGKDVELRCDPISGHTALYWYRQSLGQGLEFLIYFQGNSAPDKSGLPSDRFSAERTGGSVSTLTIQRTQQEDSAVYLCASNLNRGTGEQYFGPGTRLTVT.

This clone is a singleton in its sample. V and J are TRBV18 and TRBJ2-7; no definite D call. V lost 3 bases to trimming and J lost 2 bases, with 8 bases between them. The CDR3 spans 13 residues. CDR1 and CDR2 from the germline V gene are KGHSH and LQKENI. In DNA, the CDR3 is TGTGCCAGCTCACCCGGTCTTCCCTACGAGCAGTACTTC. Its protein is CASSPGLPYEQYF.

The chain has TRBV6-5 and TRBJ1-5; 7 bases are shared with TRBD1. The CDR3 sequence is 14 residues long. J was trimmed by 7 bases and V by 6 bases; bases with no gene match: 9. Per germline, CDR1 MNHEY and CDR2 SVGAGI. CDR3 nucleotide sequence: TGTGCCAGCAGGAACCGACAGGGAGGCCAGCCCCAGCATTTT. Translating gives CASRNRQGGQPQHF.

This clone was picked up a small number of times. The chain recombines TRBV27 with TRBJ2-2; 12 bases align to TRBD1. The CDR3 runs 18 residues. CDR1 and CDR2 from the germline V gene are MNHEY and SMNVEV (reference sequence). The V gene end was trimmed by 2 bases and the J gene end by 1 base; junction bases not matched to a gene: 5. CDR3 nucleotide sequence: TGTGCCAGCAGTTTAGGGGACAGGGGGCTTCAGAACACCGGGGAGCTGTTTTTT. Translating it yields CASSLGDRGLQNTGELFF.

The chain combines TRBV5-4 with TRBJ1-1, with D perhaps matching TRBD1 (5 bases). This CDR3 has 15 residues. V was trimmed by 0 bases and J by 1 base, leaving 10 bases between them. Germline V gene sequence: CDR1 SGHNT, CDR2 YYREEE (reference sequence). CDR3 sequence reads: CASSLGQKTNTEAFF. For the CDR3, the DNA is TGTGCCAGCAGCTTGGGACAGAAGACGAACACTGAAGCTTTCTTT.

The rearrangement uses TRBV10-3 and TRBJ1-2; possibly TRBD1 for D (6 bases). The CDR3 spans 17 residues. V was clipped by 0 bases and J by 4 bases, with 18 bases between them. Germline lookup yields CDR1 ENHRY and CDR2 SYGVKD. CDR3 protein: CAISESGESGQLYGYTF. CDR3 DNA sequence: TGTGCCATCAGTGAGTCGGGGGAGTCGGGACAACTCTATGGCTACACCTTC.

The chain employs TRBV2 and TRBJ2-7; 12 bases fit TRBD1. In germline, CDR1 is SNHLY, CDR2 FYNNEI. This CDR3 spans 15 amino acids. Trimming at V came to 5 bases and at J to 5 bases, leaving 7 bases not matched to a gene. The CDR3 spells CASSRDRGQGDEQYF. CDR3 in DNA: TGTGCCAGCAGTAGGGACAGGGGGCAGGGGGACGAGCAGTACTTC. The entire variable domain, with the rest obtained from reference TRBV2 and TRBJ2-7, is as follows: EPEVTQTPSHQVTQMGQEVILRCVPISNHLYFYWYRQILGQKVEFLVSFYNNEISEKSEIFDDQFSVERPDGSNFTLKIRSTKLEDSAMYFCASSRDRGQGDEQYFGPGTRLTVT.

Here the CDR3 reads CASSPSTATDTQYF. In DNA, the CDR3 is TGTGCCAGCAGCCCCTCGACAGCTACAGATACGCAGTATTTT. J is TRBJ2-3 and V is TRBV7-2; maybe TRBD1 (5 bases). This CDR3 region has 14 residues. Trimming pared 5 bases from V and 3 bases from J, leaving 12 bases between. Germline loops: CDR1 SGHTA, CDR2 FQGNSA.

The sample holds one count of this clone. The chain uses TRBV19 and TRBJ1-4; TRBD1 might be the D (6 bases). CDR1 is LNHDA, CDR2 SQIVND, per germline (reference sequence). V was shortened by 4 bases and J by 0 bases, with 12 bases between the two germline ends. This CDR3 has 16 residues. The DNA of the CDR3 is TGTGCCAGTAGTAAAAGACAGGCAGCAACTAATGAAAAACTGTTTTTT. The encoded protein is CASSKRQAATNEKLFF. Using reference TRBV19 and TRBJ1-4 for the parts outside the CDR3, the full variable domain is DGGITQSPKYLFRKEGQNVTLSCEQNLNHDAMYWYRQDPGQGLRLIYYSQIVNDFQKGDIAEGYSVSREKKESFPLTVTSAQKNPTAFYLCASSKRQAATNEKLFFGSGTQLSVL.

The rearrangement uses TRBV19 and TRBJ1-5; D remains unclear. The CDR3 is 14 residues long. V was shortened by 3 bases and J by 0 bases, with 6 bases between the two germline ends. Germline CDR1 is LNHDA and CDR2 is SQIVND (reference sequence). CDR3 loop: CASSITDSNQPQHF. Here the CDR3 DNA reads TGTGCCAGTAGTATTACAGATAGCAATCAGCCCCAGCATTTT.

This rearrangement joins TRBV6-2 or TRBV6-3 to TRBJ1-6, with 7 positions matching TRBD1. The V gene's germline CDR1 is MNHEY and CDR2 SVGEGT. The CDR3 covers 16 residues. With 4 bases clipped from V and 4 bases from J, the junction kept 7 bases outside the gene matches. The CDR3, as DNA: TGTGCCAGCAGTTCCCTGGACAGGAGGTATAATTCACCCCTCCACTTT. As protein: CASSSLDRRYNSPLHF.

The rearrangement joins TRBV5-6 to TRBJ1-2, with D perhaps TRBD1 (5 bases). CDR1 SGHDT and CDR2 YYEEEE come from the germline V gene. CDR3 length: 13 amino acids. The V gene lost 4 bases and the J gene lost 8 bases, with 15 bases spanning the gap. The CDR3 DNA reads TGTGCCAGCAGCCCGGGCTACTCAGGGGGCTACACCTTC. Translated, it gives CASSPGYSGGYTF.

The count of this clone is one. The rearrangement joins TRBV5-4 to TRBJ2-5; a possible D gene is TRBD1 (6 bases). CDR1 and CDR2 (germline): SGHNT, YYREEE (reference sequence). This CDR3 is built from 13 residues. The V and J ends lost 2 bases and 1 base respectively, with 6 bases between them. The CDR3: CASSLGGQETQYF. In DNA form, the CDR3 reads TGTGCCAGCAGCTTAGGGGGCCAAGAGACCCAGTACTTC.

This rearrangement joins TRBV19 to TRBJ2-1; the D gene is possibly TRBD1 (5 bases). The CDR3 extends over 15 amino acids. Germline V gene sequence: CDR1 LNHDA, CDR2 SQIVND (reference sequence). The germline V and J ends were trimmed by 3 bases and 7 bases, with 16 bases remaining between them. CDR3 loop: CASSIPDSARNEQFF. CDR3 DNA sequence: TGTGCCAGTAGTATCCCCGACAGTGCAAGGAATGAGCAGTTCTTC.

The V and J genes are TRBV5-6 and TRBJ2-3, with TRBD1 matching over 8 bases. Germline loops: CDR1 SGHDT, CDR2 YYEEEE. J gave up 3 bases and V 4 bases, and 1 base lay outside the gene matches. This CDR3 region has 13 residues. The CDR3 bases are TGTGCCAGCAGCGGGACAGGTACAGATACGCAGTATTTT. Amino acid sequence: CASSGTGTDTQYF.

V and J are TRBV6-6 and TRBJ2-7; D unresolved. Germline V gene lookup returns CDR1 MNHNY and CDR2 SVGAGI (reference sequence). Trimming left V 2 bases short and J 5 bases short, with 4 bases between. This CDR3 contains 11 residues. CDR3 region: CASSYRDEQYF. CDR3 sequence (DNA): TGTGCCAGCAGTTACAGAGACGAGCAGTACTTC.

This rearrangement joins TRBV5-1 to TRBJ1-2, with TRBD1 matching 7 bases. The CDR3 is 14 amino acids. Trimming took 4 bases from V and 0 from J; bases not matched to a gene: 3. CDR1 is SGHRS and CDR2 is YFSETQ in the germline V gene. The CDR3 nucleotides are TGCGCCAGCAGCACGGGACAGACTAACTATGGCTACACCTTC. It encodes CASSTGQTNYGYTF.

This clone was counted only a few times. The V gene is TRBV7-9, the J gene TRBJ1-1, with a possible D match to TRBD1 (5 bases). V lost 1 base, J lost 4 bases, and 13 bases lay in between. This CDR3 is built from 15 residues. Germline assignment: CDR1 SEHNR and CDR2 FQNEAQ (reference sequence). CDR3 amino acids: CASSLVSGSVTEAFF. The DNA of the CDR3 is TGTGCCAGCAGCTTAGTGTCAGGGTCGGTCACTGAAGCTTTCTTT.

The chain has TRBV7-2 and TRBJ2-5; tentative D call: TRBD2 (6 bases). Germline-derived CDR1 and CDR2 are SGHTA and FQGNSA. The CDR3 covers 14 residues. Trimming took 5 bases from V and 5 from J, leaving 15 bases between them. CDR3 residues: CASSPGGRVETQYF. CDR3 sequence (DNA): TGTGCCAGCAGCCCCGGGGGTCGGGTGGAGACCCAGTACTTC.

The chain has TRBV5-1 and TRBJ2-1; D may be TRBD2 (6 bases). The CDR3 covers 17 residues. Per the germline V gene, CDR1 is SGHRS and CDR2 is YFSETQ. V was clipped by 0 bases and J by 0 bases, with 13 bases between them. The CDR3 DNA follows: TGCGCCAGCAGCTTGGCCCTAAGCGGGCACTCCTACAATGAGCAGTTCTTC. This translates into CASSLALSGHSYNEQFF.

The chain recombines TRBV29-1 with TRBJ2-3, with D perhaps matching TRBD1 (5 bases). V was cut by 5 bases and J by 3 bases, with 9 bases left in between. From germline, CDR1 is SQVTM and CDR2 ANQGSEA. The CDR3 runs 12 residues. The CDR3 nucleotides are TGCAGCGTTTATCCAGGGACAGATACGCAGTATTTT. It yields the protein CSVYPGTDTQYF.

This chain uses TRBV6-5 with TRBJ1-1; a weak D match, TRBD1 (6 bases). CDR3 length: 11 amino acids. V lost 6 bases, J lost 6 bases, and 8 bases lay in between. Germline CDR1 and CDR2: MNHEY and SVGAGI. The CDR3 nucleotides read TGTGCCAGCAGGGGGGCTTCTGAAGCTTTCTTT. Translated, it gives CASRGASEAFF.

This clone was observed a handful of times. The chain recombines TRBV19 with TRBJ1-2; tentative D call: TRBD1 (5 bases). CDR1 is LNHDA, CDR2 SQIVND, per germline (reference sequence). The ends were cut back, 6 bases at V and 2 bases at J, with 19 bases in the middle. The CDR3 extends over 16 amino acids. CDR3 DNA sequence: TGTGCCAGTAGACCTAGAGGAGGGGAAGGGAACTATGGCTACACCTTC. It is translated as CASRPRGGEGNYGYTF.

The chain couples TRBV19 to TRBJ1-5; D unresolved. This CDR3 contains 14 residues. Trimming cost V 3 bases and J 3 bases, with 9 bases left between them. Germline V gives CDR1 LNHDA, CDR2 SQIVND (reference sequence). Here the CDR3 reads CASSISSNNQPQHF. The CDR3 nucleotides are TGTGCCAGTAGTATTAGTAGTAACAATCAGCCCCAGCATTTT.

The V and J genes are TRBV6-5 and TRBJ1-2, with D unclear. Germline loops: CDR1 MNHEY, CDR2 SVGAGI. Trimming took off 7 bases at V and 4 bases at J, with 19 bases between the two ends. The CDR3 is 15 amino acids. The CDR3 protein is CASTPGVGFGYGYTF. The CDR3 DNA reads TGTGCCAGCACCCCCGGGGTGGGGTTTGGCTATGGCTACACCTTC.

The rearrangement joins TRBV6-2 or TRBV6-3 to TRBJ1-1; possible D gene TRBD1, 5 bases. The CDR3 runs to 16 residues. Deletions cut 5 bases from V and 1 base from J, with 17 bases between. Germline values: CDR1 MNHEY, CDR2 SVGEGT. The CDR3 bases are TGTGCCAGCAGTAACATCCAGGGATGGGGGAACACTGAAGCTTTCTTT. Encoded protein: CASSNIQGWGNTEAFF.

This sequence joins TRBV4-1 and TRBJ2-1, with 7 bases fitting TRBD2. V lost 1 base and J lost 4; bases outside the gene matches: 7. Germline V lookup: CDR1 MGHRA, CDR2 YSYEKL. The CDR3 covers 16 residues. The CDR3 sequence: CASSQARGLVYNEQFF. CDR3 DNA: TGCGCCAGCAGCCAAGCCCGCGGACTAGTGTACAATGAGCAGTTCTTC.

The chain links TRBV5-6 to TRBJ1-3; D unresolved. The CDR3 has 17 amino acids. CDR1 and CDR2 from the germline V gene are SGHDT and YYEEEE. V lost 1 base, J lost 1 base, and 15 bases lay in between. The DNA of the CDR3 is TGTGCCAGCAGCTTGTCCCGAATAGCGCTATCTGGAAACACCATATATTTT. Protein product: CASSLSRIALSGNTIYF.

The chain links TRBV7-8 to TRBJ1-6; 7 bases are a match to TRBD1. The CDR3 loop spans 14 amino acids. V lost 2 bases and J lost 7; bases outside the gene matches: 2. Germline V CDR1 and CDR2: SGHVS, FQNEAQ. The CDR3 DNA reads as TGTGCCAGCAGCTTAAAGGGGGCAAATTCACCCCTCCACTTT. Its protein product is CASSLKGANSPLHF.

The chain recombines TRBV5-1 with TRBJ2-1, with 9 nucleotides matching TRBD2. V lost 4 bases and J lost 12; bases outside the gene matches: 17. CDR3 length equals 16 residues. Germline values: CDR1 SGHRS, CDR2 YFSETQ. The CDR3 reads CASSPRSAGGPLGQFF. The CDR3 nucleotides are TGCGCCAGCAGCCCGAGGTCGGCGGGGGGGCCGTTGGGGCAGTTCTTC.

This chain joins TRBV6-5 and TRBJ2-5; tentatively, D is TRBD1 (6 bases). The germline V gene has CDR1 MNHEY and CDR2 SVGAGI. V lost 6 bases and J 4 bases, leaving 15 bases between the germline ends. The CDR3 extends over 14 amino acids. Here the CDR3 reads CASSRTARGETQYF. The CDR3 DNA sequence: TGTGCCAGCAGCAGGACAGCTCGAGGAGAGACCCAGTACTTC.

The V and J genes are TRBV20-1 and TRBJ2-7; D unresolved. V dropped 6 bases and J dropped 3 bases, with 9 bases sitting between them. Germline V gene lookup returns CDR1 DFQATT and CDR2 SNEGSKA (reference sequence). This CDR3 has 11 residues. The CDR3 is CSAAVGYEQYF. The CDR3 nucleotides are TGCAGTGCGGCCGTTGGCTACGAGCAGTACTTC.